This T cell receptor beta chain was sequenced for a study of T cells in Graves' hyperthyroidism and ophthalmopathy. The study's findings and limits: Expanded thyroid clonotypes (above 0.001) were mostly also found in blood.

To note about this clonotype: What it binds is not known.

Diagnostic assessment was based on clinical symptoms, serum thyroxine and TRAb, thyroid ultrasound and orbital computed tomography. The PBMCs were taken from over 9.5 ml of fresh peripheral blood. The TCR beta CDR3 regions underwent amplification using RNA transcripts as the source. Primed by the HTBI set, a first-round RT-PCR was run on the TCR CDR3. From the multiplex PCR reads, TCRdb called clonotypes with MiXCR, one entry per CDR3 protein. The sample consists of under 450,000 distinct CDR3 sequences, 15% to 19% of them appearing once. The source of this sequence is a woman between 18 and 29 years old with Graves' hyperthyroidism. The sequenced sample was blood.

This CDR3 reads CASSFGSRRDTEAFF. CDR3 nucleotides: TGTGCCAGCAGCTTCGGGTCCAGAAGGGACACTGAAGCTTTCTTT. This chain joins TRBV7-9 and TRBJ1-1; D is unclear. Germline-derived CDR1 and CDR2 are SEHNR and FQNEAQ (reference sequence). This CDR3 comprises 15 residues. Trimming stripped 3 bases from V and 3 bases from J, with 14 bases between.